One and the same sample provided the 14 T cell receptor beta chains below, sequenced in a study of human T cells and chemical hapten exposure. As to time point: pre-sensitization, week 0. Treatment denoted: therapeutic diphenylcyclopropenone sensitization with weekly scalp DPC. MiXCR was run by TCRdb on the RACE reads, yielding one entry per CDR3 protein. The data show approximately 100,000 distinct CDR3 sequences, about 12% seen once. The sample here was whole blood, taken in connection with sensitization to the hapten diphenylcyclopropenone (DPC). The receptor source for this set is a woman in her 50s with alopecia areata. Some clones in this sample may be carry-over from other donors' samples.

V gene TRBV18 combines with J gene TRBJ2-3; D is ambiguous. Deletions cut 4 bases from V and 4 bases from J, with 12 bases between. Germline V gene data show CDR1 as KGHSH and CDR2 as LQKENI. The CDR3 covers 14 residues. CDR3 sequence: CASSQNPLADTQYF. The CDR3 DNA is TGTGCCAGCTCACAAAACCCGTTGGCAGATACGCAGTATTTT.

This clonotype was counted between two and nine times. The DNA for the CDR3 is TGTGCCAGCAGCTACACCGGGGAGCTGTTTTTT. Amino acid sequence: CASSYTGELFF. The chain links TRBV3-1 to TRBJ2-2; the D is unclear. The CDR3 is 11 residues long. Trimming pared 5 bases from V and 3 bases from J, leaving 1 base between. The germline V gene encodes CDR1 LGHDT and CDR2 YNNKEL (reference sequence).

This clonotype was detected only a few times. V is TRBV2 and J is TRBJ1-1, with 7 nucleotides matching TRBD1. The junction had 24 bases not matched to a gene; V was cut back by 5 bases and J by 6 bases. CDR1 and CDR2 from the germline V gene are SNHLY and FYNNEI. This CDR3 has 19 amino acids. The DNA of the CDR3 is TGTGCCAGCAGTCTCCACCTGACGACAGGGATCAAGGGTGGGGCTGAAGCTTTCTTT. Protein: CASSLHLTTGIKGGAEAFF.

The rearrangement joins TRBV12-3 or TRBV12-4 to TRBJ1-1; no firm D call. This CDR3 contains 16 residues. The V end lost 10 bases, the J end lost 0 bases, and 21 bases lay between the germline ends. This CDR3 is CANTLHPSAMNTEAFF. In DNA form, the CDR3 reads TGTGCCAATACGTTACACCCCAGTGCCATGAACACTGAAGCTTTCTTT.

This clonotype was recorded at least ten times. The chain combines TRBV18 with TRBJ1-1; unclear D gene. In germline, CDR1 is KGHSH, CDR2 LQKENI. The length of the CDR3 is 15 residues. V was shortened by 3 bases and J by 2 bases, with 13 bases between the two germline ends. CDR3 bases: TGTGCCAGCTCACCTTATACACTCGGAAACACTGAAGCTTTCTTT. Protein product: CASSPYTLGNTEAFF.

The chain carries TRBV19 and TRBJ2-1, with D perhaps matching TRBD1 (5 bases). The V and J ends lost 8 bases and 8 bases respectively, with 22 bases between them. The germline V gene encodes CDR1 LNHDA and CDR2 SQIVND (reference sequence). CDR3 length equals 15 residues. The chain's CDR3 is CASSNTGKDVDEQFF. In DNA, the CDR3 is TGTGCCAGTTCAAACACAGGAAAGGACGTGGATGAGCAGTTCTTC.

This chain uses TRBV3-1 with TRBJ1-5; D gene unclear. V was pared by 6 bases and J by 3 bases, with 9 bases between. The germline V gene has CDR1 LGHDT and CDR2 YNNKEL (reference sequence). The CDR3 covers 13 residues. The CDR3 sequence: CASSRGDNQPQHF. DNA for the CDR3: TGTGCCAGCAGTCGGGGTGACAATCAGCCCCAGCATTTT.

The V and J genes are TRBV11-1 and TRBJ2-7, with a tentative D call TRBD1 (5 bases). In germline, CDR1 is SGHAT, CDR2 FQDESV (reference sequence). The V and J ends lost 5 bases and 4 bases respectively, with 12 bases between them. This CDR3 region has 13 residues. Written as DNA, the CDR3 is TGTGCCAGCAGCCCGGACACCTTATACGAGCAGTACTTC. It codes for CASSPDTLYEQYF.

The gene calls are TRBV28 and TRBJ1-1; D remains ambiguous. V was trimmed by 5 bases and J by 4 bases, leaving 11 bases between them. CDR1 and CDR2 (germline): MDHEN, SYDVKM. This CDR3 spans 13 amino acids. The CDR3 DNA follows: TGTGCCAGCAGTCAGATCACTCCCACTGAAGCTTTCTTT. Encoded protein: CASSQITPTEAFF.

This clonotype was seen a handful of times. The gene calls are TRBV4-3 and TRBJ1-3, with D maybe TRBD1 (5 bases). Germline CDR1 is LGHNA and CDR2 is YSLEER. This CDR3 spans 16 amino acids. V was trimmed by 4 bases and J by 7 bases, leaving 20 bases between them. The CDR3 protein is CASSPHPGGAFNTIYF. CDR3 DNA: TGCGCCAGCAGCCCCCACCCGGGAGGGGCTTTTAACACCATATATTTT.

The chain has TRBV4-1 and TRBJ2-5; 10 positions match TRBD1. Per germline, CDR1 MGHRA and CDR2 YSYEKL. The CDR3 is made up of 15 amino acids. The ends lost 3 bases at V and 4 bases at J; junction bases unmatched: 5. Here the CDR3 DNA reads TGCGCCAGCAGCCAGGATGGGACAGGGGTAGAGACCCAGTACTTC. Translated, it gives CASSQDGTGVETQYF.

There are a few counts of this clonotype. This chain uses TRBV29-1 with TRBJ2-3; D gene ambiguous. The CDR3 spans 12 residues. Trimming removed 2 bases at V and 4 bases at J, with 7 bases between. Germline assignment: CDR1 SQVTM and CDR2 ANQGSEA. The CDR3, as DNA: TGCAGCGTTGAATACACAGCAGATACGCAGTATTTT. It yields the protein CSVEYTADTQYF.

This clonotype was counted ten times or more. The CDR3 protein is CASSNAGVLAEAFF. In DNA form, the CDR3 reads TGTGCCAGCAGTAACGCAGGGGTTCTAGCTGAAGCTTTCTTT. The chain has TRBV27 and TRBJ1-1; weak D call: TRBD1 (6 bases). V was trimmed by 5 bases and J by 6 bases, leaving 16 bases between them. The CDR3 is 14 residues long. Germline CDR1 MNHEY, CDR2 SMNVEV (reference sequence).

This clonotype was counted ten times or more. The chain employs TRBV6-5 and TRBJ1-2; 9 positions match TRBD1. This CDR3 has 16 residues. Germline loops: CDR1 MNHEY, CDR2 SVGAGI. V trimming: 5 bases; J trimming: 1 base; junction bases outside the gene matches: 8. In DNA form, the CDR3 reads TGTGCCAGCAGTCCAAGGACAGGGGACAGTAACTATGGCTACACCTTC. Its translation: CASSPRTGDSNYGYTF.